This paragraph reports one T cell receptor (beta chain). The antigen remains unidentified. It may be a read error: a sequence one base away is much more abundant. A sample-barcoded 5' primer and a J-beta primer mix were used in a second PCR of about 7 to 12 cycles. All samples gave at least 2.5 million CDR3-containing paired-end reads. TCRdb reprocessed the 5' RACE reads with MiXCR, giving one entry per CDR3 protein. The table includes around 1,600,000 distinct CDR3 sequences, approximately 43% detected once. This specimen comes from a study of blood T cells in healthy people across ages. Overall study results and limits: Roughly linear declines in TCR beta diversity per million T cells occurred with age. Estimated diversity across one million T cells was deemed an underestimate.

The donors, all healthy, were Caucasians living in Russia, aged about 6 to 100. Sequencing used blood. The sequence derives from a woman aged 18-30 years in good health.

Written as DNA, the CDR3 is TGTGCCAGCAGCTTAGAGGGGGGCACATCCTACGAGCAGTACTTC. Encoded protein: CASSLEGGTSYEQYF. This chain connects TRBV7-2 to TRBJ2-7; possibly TRBD1 or TRBD2 for D (6 bases each). The length of the CDR3 is 15 residues. Trimming took off 1 base at V and 1 base at J, with 11 bases between the two ends. Germline assignment: CDR1 SGHTA and CDR2 FQGNSA.